The TCR beta chain under discussion was sequenced for a study of CD8 T cells in Susac syndrome. The RNA input was 0.5 to 1 ug, and it was reverse transcribed with random hexamers. A single record per CDR3 protein comes from TCRdb applying MiXCR to the immunoSEQ multiplex PCR reads. The table records approximately 200,000 distinct CDR3 sequences, around 93% of them present only once. Per the germline V gene, CDR1 is SQVTM and CDR2 is ANQGSEA. The CDR3 covers 13 residues. The J segment lost 8 bases and the V segment lost 5 bases, leaving 6 bases of the junction unmatched. The rearrangement links TRBV29-1 to TRBJ1-6; 7 nucleotides align to TRBD1. The receptor comes from a human donor with multiple sclerosis. Source material: CD4+ T cells from PBMCs. The CDR3 DNA follows: TGCAGCGTTTCGACAGGGTCCGATTCACCCCTCCACTTT. It specifies CSVSTGSDSPLHF.